This T cell receptor beta chain comes out of a study of blood T cells in healthy people across ages. General observations from the study: Aged donors had fewer naive CD4+ cells and lower diversity than long-lived donors. No conclusive comparison of naive versus antigen-experienced cells was possible with unsorted PBMCs.

Per germline, CDR1 PRHDT and CDR2 FYEKMQ (reference sequence). The V end lost 3 bases, the J end lost 5 bases, and 14 bases lay between the germline ends. The CDR3 length is 14 residues. Per sample, a minimum of 6.5 million PBMCs were isolated. PCR was performed a second time for about 7 to 11 cycles using a sample-barcoded 5' primer and a J-beta primer mix. In TCRdb, the 5' RACE reads were re-called with MiXCR into one record per CDR3 protein. The sample lists some 700,000 distinct CDR3 sequences, about 42% seen once, with 20% to 25% in the top ten. A few counts support this clonotype. Its antigen is unidentified.

The sequence derives from a woman aged 55 to 70 in good health. The sequencing sample was made of blood. The chain has TRBV13 and TRBJ2-7, with D perhaps TRBD2 (5 bases). The CDR3 DNA reads TGTGCCAGCAGCTTGGTCCCCCGGGAAAACGAGCAGTACTTC. Translation gives CASSLVPRENEQYF.